This entry features one TCR beta chain sequence. The table came from immunoSEQ multiplex PCR; TCRdb's copy has only in-frame clones and leaves some out. The data contain roughly 2.6 million clones, more than 90% of them singletons. Between the trimmed V and J ends, which lost 6 bases and 7 bases, there was a span of 13 bases. This CDR3 is 12 amino acids long. Germline values: CDR1 SNHLY, CDR2 FYNNEI. The sample belongs to a study of shared clonotypes between healthy human individuals. The sample consisted of naive CD4+ T cells sorted from blood. Noted subset: CD45RA+ positively selected. This receptor was obtained from a man younger than 35 in good health. The chain combines TRBV2 with TRBJ2-7; D is unclear. The CDR3 coding sequence is TGTGCCAGCAGACCCGAAGCTACGGAGCAGTACTTC. Protein sequence: CASRPEATEQYF.